A selection of T cell receptor beta chains follows, all from one sample in a study of OX40 agonist ivuxolimab in advanced cancers. The method was immunoSEQ multiplex PCR; TCRdb's version includes in-frame clones alone and lacks a portion of them. The sample holds about 68,000 clones; 84% are singletons and the top ten take roughly 1.6%. Sequencing was performed on CD4+ or CD8+ T cells sorted from blood, taken in a trial of the OX40 agonist ivuxolimab. These receptor sequences come from an adult with an advanced solid tumor such as melanoma, head and neck, liver or kidney cancer. The CDR3 runs from the conserved cysteine through the conserved F or W. D genes are given only for firm matches. A clone size is listed for some rows: how often the clone was seen (once, few, many), or a class if it is expanded.

size,V,D,J,DNA,CDR3
-,TRBV28,-,TRBJ2-7,TGTGCCAGCAGTGGCGACAGGACGGTCGAGCAGTACTTC,CASSGDRTVEQYF
once,TRBV10-3,TRBD2,TRBJ2-3,TGTGCCATCAGCCGTGCCCCTGGGACTAGCGGAGTGGGCGGGAGAACAGATACGCAGTATTTT,CAISRAPGTSGVGGRTDTQYF
-,TRBV5-1,TRBD1,TRBJ2-2,TGCGCCAGCAGGATACAGGGGGTCAACGGGGAGCTGTTTTTT,CASRIQGVNGELFF
-,TRBV30,-,TRBJ2-5,TGTGCCTGGAGTGTTGGCCCACAAGAGACCCAGTACTTC,CAWSVGPQETQYF
once,TRBV9,-,TRBJ2-6,TGTGCCAGCAGCAACTGGGGCTCTGGGGCCAACGTCCTGACTTTC,CASSNWGSGANVLTF
-,TRBV7-3,-,TRBJ2-3,TGTGCCAGCAGCCCGGGGAGCACAGATACGCAGTATTTT,CASSPGSTDTQYF
once,TRBV7-2,-,TRBJ2-2,TGTGCCAGCAGCTCTCGGTCTATTTCGAACACCGGGGAGCTGTTTTTT,CASSSRSISNTGELFF
-,TRBV6-5,TRBD1,TRBJ2-1,TGTGCCAGCACATGGGGACAGGAGGGCAATGAGCAGTTCTTC,CASTWGQEGNEQFF
-,TRBV28,-,TRBJ1-1,TGTGCCAGCAGTCCCCAGACAGAATCCCCTGAAGCTTTCTTT,CASSPQTESPEAFF
-,TRBV7-6,-,TRBJ2-3,TGTGCCAGCAGCTTAGCGGGGAGAACAGATACGCAGTATTTT,CASSLAGRTDTQYF
-,TRBV6-5,-,TRBJ2-2,TGTGCCAGCAGTTACTCGAGGGGGTCCGGGGAGCTGTTTTTT,CASSYSRGSGELFF
-,TRBV23-1,-,TRBJ2-2,TGCGCCAATGGGACTCCCGGGGAGCTGTTTTTT,CANGTPGELFF
-,TRBV28,-,TRBJ2-5,TGTGCCAGCAGTCCCCAGCGCGAGACCCAGTACTTC,CASSPQRETQYF
-,TRBV5-4,-,TRBJ2-7,TGTGCCAGCAGCTTGGGGGGGCGCTTGGACGAGCAGTACTTC,CASSLGGRLDEQYF
-,TRBV14,-,TRBJ2-7,TGTGCCAGCAGCTATACTTGGACGTACCCCTACGAGCAGTACTTC,CASSYTWTYPYEQYF
-,TRBV7-6,TRBD2,TRBJ2-7,TGTGCCAGCAGCTTATTAGGTGGGCGGGAGGGCCCTCTATACGAGCAGTACTTC,CASSLLGGREGPLYEQYF
-,TRBV6-1,-,TRBJ1-2,TGTGCCAGCAGCTATGGGTCGGTGGCTGGCTACACCTTC,CASSYGSVAGYTF
-,TRBV10-3,TRBD1,TRBJ2-2,TGTGCCATCAGCAGACAGGGGGCCGACACCGGGGAGCTGTTTTTT,CAISRQGADTGELFF
-,TRBV6-1,-,TRBJ1-2,TGTGCCACCCTAAACTGGGCGGGGGGATATGGCTACACCTTC,CATLNWAGGYGYTF
-,TRBV18,-,TRBJ2-5,TGTGCCAGCTCACCTGGAGGGAGTGAAGAGACCCAGTACTTC,CASSPGGSEETQYF
few,TRBV4-1,-,TRBJ2-7,TGCGCCAGCAGCCAAGATTCATATGAGGCCTACGAGCAGTACTTC,CASSQDSYEAYEQYF
once,TRBV9,-,TRBJ1-2,TGTGCCAGCAGCGCCGAAATAGCCCTCGAGTATGGCTACACCTTC,CASSAEIALEYGYTF
-,TRBV27,TRBD2,TRBJ2-1,TGTGCCAGCAGTTTAAAAGCCGACCTCCTAGCGGGAGGTAACAATGAGCAGTTCTTC,CASSLKADLLAGGNNEQFF
few,TRBV7-2,-,TRBJ1-3,TGTGCCAGCAGCTTAGAGTATGGAAACACCATATATTTT,CASSLEYGNTIYF
-,TRBV6-1,TRBD1,TRBJ2-7,TGTGCCAGCAGTGTGGGACAGGTATCCGAGCAGTACTTC,CASSVGQVSEQYF
few,TRBV27,-,TRBJ2-2,TGTGCCAGCAGACTGACCGCGAACACCGGGGAGCTGTTTTTT,CASRLTANTGELFF
once,TRBV7-9,-,TRBJ2-1,TGTGCCAGCAGCTTCCTCCCGGGCAATGAGCAGTTCTTC,CASSFLPGNEQFF
few,TRBV28,-,TRBJ2-3,TGTGCCAGCAGTTTAACGCGGGATCATCTCAATACGCAGTATTTT,CASSLTRDHLNTQYF
-,TRBV7-8,TRBD2,TRBJ2-7,TGTGCCAGCAGCTTGGCGGGGGGGTATGACGAGCAGTACTTC,CASSLAGGYDEQYF
-,TRBV19,TRBD1,TRBJ2-1,TGTGCCAGTGGGGAGGGACAGGGCACCTACAATGAGCAGTTCTTC,CASGEGQGTYNEQFF
-,TRBV28,-,TRBJ1-3,TGTGCCAGATCGAGTTCCCCATTCACTGTGCTAGGCCGCTCTGGAAACACCATATATTTT,CARSSSPFTVLGRSGNTIYF
-,TRBV28,-,TRBJ2-6,TGTGCCAGCAGGGGGTTCTCTGGGGCCAACGTCCTGACTTTC,CASRGFSGANVLTF